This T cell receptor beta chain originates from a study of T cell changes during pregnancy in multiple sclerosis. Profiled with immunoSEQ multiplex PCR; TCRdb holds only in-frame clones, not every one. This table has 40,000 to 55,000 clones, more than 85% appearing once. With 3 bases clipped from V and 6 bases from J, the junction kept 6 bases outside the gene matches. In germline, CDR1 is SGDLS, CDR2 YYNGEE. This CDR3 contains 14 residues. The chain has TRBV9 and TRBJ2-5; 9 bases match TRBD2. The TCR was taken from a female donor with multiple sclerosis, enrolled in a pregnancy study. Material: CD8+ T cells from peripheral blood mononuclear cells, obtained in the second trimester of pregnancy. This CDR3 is CASSARGGLQTQYF. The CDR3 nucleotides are TGTGCCAGCAGCGCGCGGGGGGGCCTACAGACCCAGTACTTC.